This is a list of T cell receptor beta chains from one sample in a study of cytomegalovirus exposure and HLA in healthy donors. Clones were sequenced by immunoSEQ multiplex PCR, and TCRdb holds only the in-frame ones, with some missing. Found here are 90,000 to 150,000 clones, around three quarters of them singletons; the top ten hold less than 4%. Sequenced material: PBMCs. Receptors originate from a woman in her thirties in good health and CMV-seropositive. The CDR3 runs from the conserved cysteine through the conserved F or W. D genes are given only for firm matches. For some rows the clone size is stated as once, few or many, or as a class when expanded; others skip it.

clone_size	v_call	d_call	j_call	cdr3_aa	cdr3_nt
-	TRBV2	-	TRBJ2-3	CASHEASLDTQYF	TGTGCCAGCCATGAAGCGTCTCTAGATACGCAGTATTTT
-	TRBV11-3	-	TRBJ2-1	CASSLAEEEQFF	TGTGCCAGCAGCTTAGCTGAGGAGGAGCAGTTCTTC
-	TRBV4-2	-	TRBJ1-5	CASSQEGPPGYQPQHF	TGTGCCAGCAGCCAAGAGGGCCCACCGGGATATCAGCCCCAGCATTTT
-	TRBV7-2	-	TRBJ1-1	CASSNQYRIDSSNTEAFF	TGTGCCAGCAGCAATCAATACCGAATCGACAGTTCGAACACTGAAGCTTTCTTT
-	TRBV28	TRBD1	TRBJ1-4	CASRTTGVPEKLFF	TGTGCCAGCAGAACTACAGGGGTACCCGAAAAACTGTTTTTT
-	TRBV5-4	-	TRBJ2-2	CASSPGRGYTGELFF	TGTGCCAGCAGCCCCGGGCGGGGCTACACCGGGGAGCTGTTTTTT
-	TRBV15	TRBD2	TRBJ2-3	CATSEGTSGGRTDTQYF	TGTGCCACCAGCGAGGGGACTAGCGGGGGGAGGACAGATACGCAGTATTTT
-	TRBV28	-	TRBJ1-5	CAEPLSNQPQHF	TGTGCCGAGCCGCTTAGCAATCAGCCCCAGCATTTT
-	TRBV28	-	TRBJ2-7	CASSFPGYEQYF	TGTGCCAGCAGTTTCCCAGGCTACGAGCAGTACTTC
-	TRBV10-3	-	TRBJ2-1	CAISVSGEVANNEQFF	TGTGCCATCAGTGTCTCTGGAGAGGTGGCCAACAATGAGCAGTTCTTC
-	TRBV19	TRBD1	TRBJ2-5	CASSTGTATGTETQYF	TGTGCCAGTAGTACCGGGACAGCCACCGGGACAGAGACCCAGTACTTC
-	TRBV21-1	-	TRBJ1-4	CASSQRRGWLEKLFF	TGTGCCAGCAGCCAAAGAAGGGGGTGGTTGGAAAAACTGTTTTTT
-	TRBV6-6	TRBD1	TRBJ1-2	CASRSPPTGGYGYTF	TGTGCCAGCAGAAGTCCCCCCACAGGGGGGTATGGCTACACCTTC
-	TRBV2	-	TRBJ2-5	CASRGEETQYF	TGTGCCAGCAGAGGGGAAGAGACCCAGTACTTC
-	TRBV6-1	TRBD1	TRBJ1-6	CASTPFRDSYSPLHF	TGTGCCAGCACACCTTTCCGGGACAGTTATTCACCCCTCCACTTT
-	TRBV30	-	TRBJ1-6	CAWRPPGQGPALHF	TGTGCCTGGAGACCTCCGGGACAAGGTCCAGCCCTCCACTTT
-	TRBV10-3	-	TRBJ2-7	CAISEIQVDEQYF	TGTGCCATCAGTGAGATTCAGGTCGACGAGCAGTACTTC
-	TRBV27	-	TRBJ2-3	CASRIALRTDTQYF	TGTGCCAGCAGGATAGCGCTGAGAACAGATACGCAGTATTTT
-	TRBV4-2	-	TRBJ2-2	CASSQDTGTGELFF	TGTGCCAGCAGCCAAGATACGGGCACCGGGGAGCTGTTTTTT
-	TRBV10-3	TRBD2	TRBJ2-3	CAIRDLAGGFQGDTQYF	TGTGCCATCAGAGACCTAGCGGGGGGGTTCCAGGGGGATACGCAGTATTTT
once	TRBV2	TRBD1	TRBJ1-6	CASSPRTGGNSPLHF	TGTGCCAGCAGTCCCCGGACAGGAGGAAATTCACCCCTCCACTTT
-	TRBV5-1	TRBD1	TRBJ2-2	CASSANTGVGELFF	TGCGCCAGCAGCGCCAACACAGGGGTCGGGGAGCTGTTTTTT
-	TRBV19	TRBD1	TRBJ2-5	CASRDRGQETQYF	TGTGCCAGCCGGGACAGGGGGCAAGAGACCCAGTACTTC
-	TRBV6-6	-	TRBJ2-4	CASSYSAGAKNIQYF	TGTGCCAGCAGTTACTCAGCAGGGGCCAAAAACATTCAGTACTTC
-	TRBV6-5	-	TRBJ2-7	CASSYRRTGGEQYF	TGTGCCAGCAGTTACAGGAGGACCGGTGGCGAGCAGTACTTC
-	TRBV7-6	-	TRBJ2-2	CASSLQNSAGELFF	TGTGCCAGCAGCTTACAAAATAGTGCCGGGGAGCTGTTTTTT
once	TRBV19	-	TRBJ1-5	CASSILPRPNQPQHF	TGTGCCAGTAGTATATTACCCAGGCCGAATCAGCCCCAGCATTTT
-	TRBV7-9	TRBD1	TRBJ2-7	CASSFGDRVYEQYF	TGTGCCAGCAGCTTTGGGGACAGGGTCTACGAGCAGTACTTC
-	TRBV6-5	-	TRBJ1-6	CASKEDGSYNSPLHF	TGTGCCAGCAAGGAGGACGGCTCCTATAATTCACCCCTCCACTTT
-	TRBV7-9	-	TRBJ2-4	CASSLSGRGQYF	TGTGCCAGCAGCCTCTCGGGGAGAGGCCAGTACTTC
once	TRBV27	TRBD1	TRBJ2-2	CASRPPGQGGTGELFF	TGTGCCAGCAGACCACCGGGACAGGGCGGGACCGGGGAGCTGTTTTTT
-	TRBV19	TRBD1	TRBJ2-2	CASSQTGGRTGELFF	TGTGCCAGTAGCCAGACAGGGGGCCGAACCGGGGAGCTGTTTTTT
few	TRBV6-1	-	TRBJ1-5	CASRGKMESQPQHF	TGTGCCAGCAGGGGCAAAATGGAATCTCAGCCCCAGCATTTT
-	TRBV5-1	TRBD1	TRBJ2-3	CASNDQGAGTDTQYF	TGCGCCAGCAACGATCAGGGGGCAGGCACAGATACGCAGTATTTT
-	TRBV2	TRBD2	TRBJ2-7	CASSGIQLADNYEQYF	TGTGCCAGCAGCGGAATACAACTAGCGGATAACTACGAGCAGTACTTC
-	TRBV4-3	-	TRBJ1-4	CASSHGMDSFDEKLFF	TGCGCCAGCAGCCACGGAATGGACAGCTTCGATGAAAAACTGTTTTTT
-	TRBV2	-	TRBJ2-7	CASRNLGQGKDF	TGTGCCAGCAGAAACCTTGGACAAGGCAAGGACTTC
once	TRBV4-3	-	TRBJ2-3	CASSQDWGGPTDTQYF	TGCGCCAGCAGCCAAGATTGGGGGGGGCCAACAGATACGCAGTATTTT
once	TRBV6-6	-	TRBJ1-1	CASRTGRGSSAFF	TGTGCCAGCAGGACGGGGAGGGGATCATCAGCTTTCTTT
-	TRBV19	-	TRBJ2-3	CASSLGRADTQYF	TGTGCCAGTAGTCTCGGGCGGGCGGATACGCAGTATTTT
-	TRBV4-3	-	TRBJ1-6	CASSQERGSNSPLHF	TGCGCCAGCAGCCAAGAGAGAGGTTCGAATTCACCCCTCCACTTT
few	TRBV21-1	-	TRBJ1-5	CASSKFREQKTTSNQPQHF	TGTGCCAGCAGCAAATTCCGAGAGCAGAAAACTACTAGCAATCAGCCCCAGCATTTT
many	TRBV7-6	-	TRBJ1-5	CASSLNSFWPQHF	TGTGCCAGCAGCTTGAATAGTTTCTGGCCCCAGCATTTT
-	TRBV19	TRBD1	TRBJ1-6	CASSDWDSNNSPLHF	TGTGCCAGTAGTGATTGGGACAGCAATAATTCACCCCTCCACTTT
-	TRBV29-1	-	TRBJ2-2	CSAAAAGGGELFF	TGCAGCGCCGCCGCTGCGGGTGGCGGGGAGCTGTTTTTT
-	TRBV6-5	-	TRBJ2-5	CASSWTGETQYF	TGTGCCAGCAGTTGGACGGGGGAGACCCAGTACTTC
-	TRBV6-6	TRBD2	TRBJ2-1	CASSYPGTSHNEQFF	TGTGCCAGCAGTTACCCCGGGACTAGTCACAATGAGCAGTTCTTC
-	TRBV6-1	TRBD1	TRBJ1-1	CASSPRDRGNTEAFF	TGTGCCAGCAGTCCCAGGGACAGGGGAAACACTGAAGCTTTCTTT
few	TRBV5-1	-	TRBJ2-3	CASSVAGTDTQYF	TGCGCCAGCAGCGTAGCGGGCACAGATACGCAGTATTTT
-	TRBV28	TRBD2	TRBJ2-3	CASSFSGGATDTQYF	TGTGCCAGCAGTTTTAGCGGGGGGGCTACAGATACGCAGTATTTT
few	TRBV18	TRBD2	TRBJ2-5	CASSPSSGNQETQYF	TGTGCCAGCTCACCATCTAGCGGTAACCAAGAGACCCAGTACTTC
-	TRBV29-1	-	TRBJ2-7	CSVFGTSYEQYF	TGCAGCGTTTTCGGGACAAGCTACGAGCAGTACTTC
few	TRBV4-1	TRBD1	TRBJ1-5	CASSRRTGGDYSNQPQHF	TGCGCCAGCAGCCGTAGGACAGGGGGGGACTATAGCAATCAGCCCCAGCATTTT
-	TRBV7-8	TRBD1	TRBJ2-7	CASRDGFGQGEQYF	TGTGCCAGCAGGGACGGATTTGGACAGGGCGAGCAGTACTTC
-	TRBV5-4	-	TRBJ2-2	CASSLVVGGAQNTGELFF	TGTGCCAGCAGCTTGGTGGTAGGGGGGGCGCAGAACACCGGGGAGCTGTTTTTT
-	TRBV4-1	TRBD2	TRBJ2-2	CASSQVSLAGGTGELFF	TGCGCCAGCAGCCAAGTCAGTCTAGCGGGGGGCACCGGGGAGCTGTTTTTT
few	TRBV28	TRBD1	TRBJ1-5	CASSLVQGINQPQHF	TGTGCCAGCAGTTTGGTACAGGGGATTAATCAGCCCCAGCATTTT
-	TRBV21-1	-	TRBJ2-7	CASNEDRGLGEQYF	TGTGCCAGCAACGAAGACAGGGGGCTGGGCGAGCAGTACTTC
-	TRBV2	-	TRBJ1-1	CASTGDSPNTEAFF	TGTGCCAGCACCGGAGACAGCCCGAACACTGAAGCTTTCTTT
-	TRBV6-1	TRBD1	TRBJ2-7	CASSNPGQGAHEQYF	TGTGCCAGCAGCAACCCCGGACAGGGGGCCCACGAGCAGTACTTC